The clone carrying this TCR beta chain was observed a few times. Time point denoted: healthy volunteer bleed at 6 weeks. Whole blood that had not been fractionated was the source of extracted total RNA. These data are taken from a study of human T cells and chemical hapten exposure. Original data processing: Per sample, the median was about 88,000 TCRs, with values from roughly 23,000 to 640,000. From the RACE reads, TCRdb called clonotypes with MiXCR, one entry per CDR3 protein. These V and J calls rely on TCRdb rather than the paper's analysis. Seen here are about 77,000 distinct CDR3 sequences, about 9.2% observed once, and the top ten hold about 1.8%. This CDR3 region has 16 residues. The germline V gene has CDR1 SGHAT and CDR2 FQNNGV.

The rearrangement links TRBV11-2 to TRBJ2-3, with a tentative D call TRBD2 (6 bases). Sequenced sample: whole blood. This sequence was found in a female donor in good health. Some clones in this sample may be carry-over from other donors' samples. CDR3: CATPSPASAYTDTQYF. In DNA, the CDR3 is TGTGCGACCCCCAGCCCGGCTAGCGCCTACACAGATACGCAGTATTTT.